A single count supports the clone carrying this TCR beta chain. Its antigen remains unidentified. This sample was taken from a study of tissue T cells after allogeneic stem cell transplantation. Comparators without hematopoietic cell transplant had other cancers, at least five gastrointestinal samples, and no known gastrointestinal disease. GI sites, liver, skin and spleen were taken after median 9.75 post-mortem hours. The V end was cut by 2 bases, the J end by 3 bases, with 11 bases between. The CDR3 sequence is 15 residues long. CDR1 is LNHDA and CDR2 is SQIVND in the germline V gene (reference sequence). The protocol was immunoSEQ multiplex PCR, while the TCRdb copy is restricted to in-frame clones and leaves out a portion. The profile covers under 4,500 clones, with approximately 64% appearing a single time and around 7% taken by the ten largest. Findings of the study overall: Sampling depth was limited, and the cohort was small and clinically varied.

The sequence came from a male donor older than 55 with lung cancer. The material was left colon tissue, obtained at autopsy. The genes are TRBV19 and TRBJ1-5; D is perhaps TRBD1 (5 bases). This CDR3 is CASSIWAGYNQPQHF. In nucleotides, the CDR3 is TGTGCCAGTAGTATATGGGCAGGGTACAATCAGCCCCAGCATTTT.